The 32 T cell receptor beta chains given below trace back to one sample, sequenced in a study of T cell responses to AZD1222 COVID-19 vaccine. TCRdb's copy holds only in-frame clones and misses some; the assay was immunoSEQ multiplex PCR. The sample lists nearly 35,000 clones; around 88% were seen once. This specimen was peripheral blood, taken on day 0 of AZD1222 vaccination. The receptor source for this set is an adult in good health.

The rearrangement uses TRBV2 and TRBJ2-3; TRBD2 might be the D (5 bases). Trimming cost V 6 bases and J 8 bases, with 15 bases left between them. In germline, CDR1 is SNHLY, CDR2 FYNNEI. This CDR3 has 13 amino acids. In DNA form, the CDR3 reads TGTGCCAGCAGCGCCGGTGGGAGCGGTACGCAGTATTTT. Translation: CASSAGGSGTQYF. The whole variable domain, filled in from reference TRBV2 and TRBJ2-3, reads EPEVTQTPSHQVTQMGQEVILRCVPISNHLYFYWYRQILGQKVEFLVSFYNNEISEKSEIFDDQFSVERPDGSNFTLKIRSTKLEDSAMYFCASSAGGSGTQYFGPGTRLTVL.

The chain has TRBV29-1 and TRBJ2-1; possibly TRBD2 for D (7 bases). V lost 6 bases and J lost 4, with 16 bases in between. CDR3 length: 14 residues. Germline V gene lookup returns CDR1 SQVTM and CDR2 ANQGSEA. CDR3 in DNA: TGCAGCGTGGGGGGGCTAGCGGTTTACAATGAGCAGTTCTTC. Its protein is CSVGGLAVYNEQFF.

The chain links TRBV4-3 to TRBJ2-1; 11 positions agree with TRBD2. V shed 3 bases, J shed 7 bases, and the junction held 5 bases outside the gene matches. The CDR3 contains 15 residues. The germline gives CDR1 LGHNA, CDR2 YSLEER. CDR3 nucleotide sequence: TGCGCCAGCAGCCACAAACTAGCGGGGGCGAATGAGCAGTTCTTC. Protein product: CASSHKLAGANEQFF.

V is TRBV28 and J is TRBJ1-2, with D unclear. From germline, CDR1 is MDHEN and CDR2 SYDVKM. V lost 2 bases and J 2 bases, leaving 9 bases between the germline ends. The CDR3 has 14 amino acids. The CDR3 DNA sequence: TGTGCCAGCAGTTTACCGGGGAGGAACTATGGCTACACCTTC. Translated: CASSLPGRNYGYTF.

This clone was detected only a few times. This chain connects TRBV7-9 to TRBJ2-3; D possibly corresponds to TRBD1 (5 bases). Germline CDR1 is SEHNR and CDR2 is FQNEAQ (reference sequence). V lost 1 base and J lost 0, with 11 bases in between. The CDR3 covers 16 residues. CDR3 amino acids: CASSLGGGGSTDTQYF. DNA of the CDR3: TGTGCCAGCAGCTTAGGGGGCGGTGGGAGCACAGATACGCAGTATTTT.

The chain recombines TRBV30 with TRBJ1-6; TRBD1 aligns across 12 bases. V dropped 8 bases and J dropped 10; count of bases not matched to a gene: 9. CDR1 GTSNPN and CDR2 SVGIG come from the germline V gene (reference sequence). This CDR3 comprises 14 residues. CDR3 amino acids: CAGTGGAGKSPLHF. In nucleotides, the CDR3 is TGTGCCGGGACAGGGGGCGCGGGAAAGTCACCCCTCCACTTT. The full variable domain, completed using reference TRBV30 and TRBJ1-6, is SQTIHQWPATLVQPVGSPLSLECTVEGTSNPNLYWYRQAAGRGLQLLFYSVGIGQISSEVPQNLSASRPQDRQFILSSKKLLLSDSGFYLCAGTGGAGKSPLHFGNGTRLTVT.

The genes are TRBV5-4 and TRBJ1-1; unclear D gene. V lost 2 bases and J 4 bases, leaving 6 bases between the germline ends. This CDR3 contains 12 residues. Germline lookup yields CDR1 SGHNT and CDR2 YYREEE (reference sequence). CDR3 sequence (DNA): TGTGCCAGCAGCTTTCCGTTCACTGAAGCTTTCTTT. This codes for CASSFPFTEAFF.

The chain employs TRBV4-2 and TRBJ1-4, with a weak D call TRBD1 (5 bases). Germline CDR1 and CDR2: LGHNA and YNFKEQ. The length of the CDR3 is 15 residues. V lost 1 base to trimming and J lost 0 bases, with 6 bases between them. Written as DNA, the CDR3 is TGTGCCAGCAGCCAAGCACAGGCAACTAATGAAAAACTGTTTTTT. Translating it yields CASSQAQATNEKLFF.

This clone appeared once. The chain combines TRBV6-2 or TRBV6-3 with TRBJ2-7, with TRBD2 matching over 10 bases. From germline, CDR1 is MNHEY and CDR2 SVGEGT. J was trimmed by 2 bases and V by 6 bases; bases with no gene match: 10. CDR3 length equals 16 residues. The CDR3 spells CASSERSGGVPYEQYF. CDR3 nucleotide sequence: TGTGCCAGCAGCGAACGAAGCGGGGGGGTTCCCTACGAGCAGTACTTC.

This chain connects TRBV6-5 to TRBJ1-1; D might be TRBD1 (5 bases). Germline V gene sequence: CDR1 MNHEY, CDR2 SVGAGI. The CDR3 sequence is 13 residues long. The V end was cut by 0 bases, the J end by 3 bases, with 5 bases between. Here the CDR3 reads CASSYSQDTEAFF. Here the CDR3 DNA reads TGTGCCAGCAGTTACTCACAGGACACTGAAGCTTTCTTT.

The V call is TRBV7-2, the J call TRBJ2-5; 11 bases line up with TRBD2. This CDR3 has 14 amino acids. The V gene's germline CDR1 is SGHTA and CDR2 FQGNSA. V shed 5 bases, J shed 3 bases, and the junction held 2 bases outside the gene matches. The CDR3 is CASSPGLAEETQYF. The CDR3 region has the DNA TGTGCCAGCAGCCCGGGACTAGCGGAAGAGACCCAGTACTTC.

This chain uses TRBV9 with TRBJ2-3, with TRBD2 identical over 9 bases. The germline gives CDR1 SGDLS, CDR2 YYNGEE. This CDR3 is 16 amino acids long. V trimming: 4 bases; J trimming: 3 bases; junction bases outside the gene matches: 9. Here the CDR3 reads CASSPGTSRQTDTQYF. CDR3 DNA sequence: TGTGCCAGCAGCCCAGGGACTAGCCGACAGACAGATACGCAGTATTTT.

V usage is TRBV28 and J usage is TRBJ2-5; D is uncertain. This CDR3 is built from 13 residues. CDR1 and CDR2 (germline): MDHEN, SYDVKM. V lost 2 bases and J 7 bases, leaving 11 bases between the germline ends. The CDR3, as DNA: TGTGCCAGCAGTTTAAGTGGCGGAAGGACCCAGTACTTC. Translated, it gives CASSLSGGRTQYF. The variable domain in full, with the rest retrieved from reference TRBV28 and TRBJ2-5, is DVKVTQSSRYLVKRTGEKVFLECVQDMDHENMFWYRQDPGLGLRLIYFSYDVKMKEKGDIPEGYSVSREKKERFSLILESASTNQTSMYLCASSLSGGRTQYFGPGTRLLVL.

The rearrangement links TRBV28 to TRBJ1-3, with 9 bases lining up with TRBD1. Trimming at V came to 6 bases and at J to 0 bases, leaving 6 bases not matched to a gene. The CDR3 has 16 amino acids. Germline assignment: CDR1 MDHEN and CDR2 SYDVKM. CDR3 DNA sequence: TGTGCCAGCAGGAACGACAGGGGGAGCTCTGGAAACACCATATATTTT. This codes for CASRNDRGSSGNTIYF.

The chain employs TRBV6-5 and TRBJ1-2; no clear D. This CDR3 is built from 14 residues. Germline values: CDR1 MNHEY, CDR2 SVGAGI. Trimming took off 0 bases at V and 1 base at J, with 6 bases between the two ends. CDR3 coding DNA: TGTGCCAGCAGTTACTCGAAGGGTAACTATGGCTACACCTTC. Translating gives CASSYSKGNYGYTF.

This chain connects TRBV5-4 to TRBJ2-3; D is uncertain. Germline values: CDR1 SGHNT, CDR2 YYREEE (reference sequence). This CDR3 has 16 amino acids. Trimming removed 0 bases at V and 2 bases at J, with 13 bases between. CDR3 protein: CASSLDSRKYTDTQYF. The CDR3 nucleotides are TGTGCCAGCAGCTTGGACTCGCGGAAATACACAGATACGCAGTATTTT.

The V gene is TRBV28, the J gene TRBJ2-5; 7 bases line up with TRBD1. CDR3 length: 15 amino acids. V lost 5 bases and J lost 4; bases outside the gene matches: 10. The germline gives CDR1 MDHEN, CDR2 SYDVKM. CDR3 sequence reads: CASSLGGSFLETQYF. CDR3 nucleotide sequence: TGTGCCAGCAGTCTAGGGGGCAGCTTCCTAGAGACCCAGTACTTC.

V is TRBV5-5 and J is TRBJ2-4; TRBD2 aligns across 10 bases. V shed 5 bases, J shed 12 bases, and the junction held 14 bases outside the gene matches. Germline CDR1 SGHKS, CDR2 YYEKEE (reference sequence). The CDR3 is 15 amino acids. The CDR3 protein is CASRPQLAGFLPQYF. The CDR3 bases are TGTGCCAGCAGGCCTCAACTAGCGGGGTTTTTGCCTCAGTACTTC.

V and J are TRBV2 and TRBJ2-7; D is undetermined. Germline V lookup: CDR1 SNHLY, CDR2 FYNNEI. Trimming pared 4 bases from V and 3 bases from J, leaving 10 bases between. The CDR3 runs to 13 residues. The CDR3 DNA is TGTGCCAGCAGTGGGCCGTTCGACTACGAGCAGTACTTC. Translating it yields CASSGPFDYEQYF.

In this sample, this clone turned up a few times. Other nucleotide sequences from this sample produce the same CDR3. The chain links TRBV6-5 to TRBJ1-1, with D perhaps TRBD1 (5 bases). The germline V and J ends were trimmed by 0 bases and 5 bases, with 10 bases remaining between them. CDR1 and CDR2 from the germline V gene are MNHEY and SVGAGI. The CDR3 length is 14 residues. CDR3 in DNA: TGTGCCAGCAGTTACTCGCGAGGGGATACTGAAGCTTTCTTT. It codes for CASSYSRGDTEAFF.

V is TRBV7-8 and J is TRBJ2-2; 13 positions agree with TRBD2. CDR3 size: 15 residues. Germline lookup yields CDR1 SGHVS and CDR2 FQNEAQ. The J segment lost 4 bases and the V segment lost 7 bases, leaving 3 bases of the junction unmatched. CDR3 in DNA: TGTGCCAGCACTCGGACTAGCGGGAGCACCGGGGAGCTGTTTTTT. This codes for CASTRTSGSTGELFF. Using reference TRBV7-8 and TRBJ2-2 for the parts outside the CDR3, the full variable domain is GAGVSQSPRYKVAKRGQDVALRCDPISGHVSLFWYQQALGQGPEFLTYFQNEAQLDKSGLPSDRFFAERPEGSVSTLKIQRTQQEDSAVYLCASTRTSGSTGELFFGEGSRLTVL.

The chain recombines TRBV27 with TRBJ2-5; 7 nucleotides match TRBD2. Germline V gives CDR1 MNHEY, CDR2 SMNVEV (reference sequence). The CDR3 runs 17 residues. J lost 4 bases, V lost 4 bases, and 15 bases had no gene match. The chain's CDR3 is CASSSKGGTDLGETQYF. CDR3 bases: TGTGCCAGCAGTTCAAAGGGAGGGACGGACCTGGGAGAGACCCAGTACTTC.

The CDR3 coding sequence is TGTGCCAGCAGCCAAGACACATCCTATGGCTACACCTTC. Amino acid sequence: CASSQDTSYGYTF. The V gene is TRBV14, the J gene TRBJ1-2; no clear D gene. Germline values: CDR1 SGHDN, CDR2 FVKESK. The CDR3 contains 13 residues. V lost 0 bases to trimming and J lost 4 bases, with 6 bases between them.

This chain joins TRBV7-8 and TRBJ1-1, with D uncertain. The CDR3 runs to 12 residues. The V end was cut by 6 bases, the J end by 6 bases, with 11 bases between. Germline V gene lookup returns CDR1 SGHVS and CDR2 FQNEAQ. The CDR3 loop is CASRSDMAEAFF. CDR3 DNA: TGTGCCAGCAGGAGCGACATGGCTGAAGCTTTCTTT.

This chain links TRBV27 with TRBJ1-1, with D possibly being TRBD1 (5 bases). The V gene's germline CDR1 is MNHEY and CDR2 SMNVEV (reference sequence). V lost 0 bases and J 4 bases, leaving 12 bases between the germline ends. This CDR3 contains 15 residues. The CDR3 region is CASSLSQGSSTEAFF. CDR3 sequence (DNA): TGTGCCAGCAGTTTATCCCAGGGTTCGAGCACTGAAGCTTTCTTT.

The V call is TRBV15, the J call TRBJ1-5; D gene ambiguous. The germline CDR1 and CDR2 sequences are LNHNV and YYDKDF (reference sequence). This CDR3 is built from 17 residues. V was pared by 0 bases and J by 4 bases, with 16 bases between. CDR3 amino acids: CATSRETALAVNQPQHF. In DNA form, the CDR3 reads TGTGCCACCAGCAGAGAAACAGCTTTGGCGGTAAATCAGCCCCAGCATTTT.

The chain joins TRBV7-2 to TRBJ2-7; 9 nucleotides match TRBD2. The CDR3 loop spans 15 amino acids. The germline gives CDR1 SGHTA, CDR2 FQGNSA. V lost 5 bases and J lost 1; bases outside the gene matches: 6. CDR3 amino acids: CASSEAGGPSYEQYF. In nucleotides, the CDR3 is TGTGCCAGCAGCGAAGCGGGGGGCCCTTCCTACGAGCAGTACTTC.

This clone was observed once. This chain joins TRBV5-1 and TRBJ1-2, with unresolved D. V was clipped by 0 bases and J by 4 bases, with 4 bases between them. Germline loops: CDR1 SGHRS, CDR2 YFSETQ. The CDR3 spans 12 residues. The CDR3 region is CASSLALYGYTF. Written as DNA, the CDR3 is TGCGCCAGCAGCTTGGCCCTCTATGGCTACACCTTC.

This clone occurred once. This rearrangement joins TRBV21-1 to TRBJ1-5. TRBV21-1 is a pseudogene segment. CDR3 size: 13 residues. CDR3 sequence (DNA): TGTGCCAGCATGGGTTGCATTGCTCAGCCCCAGCATTTT. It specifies CASMGCIAQPQHF.

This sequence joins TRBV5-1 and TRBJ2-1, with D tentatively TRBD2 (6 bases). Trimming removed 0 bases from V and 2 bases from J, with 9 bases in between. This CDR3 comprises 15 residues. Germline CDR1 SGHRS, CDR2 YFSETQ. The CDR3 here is CASSLVRGTYNEQFF. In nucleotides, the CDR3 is TGCGCCAGCAGCTTGGTTCGGGGGACCTACAATGAGCAGTTCTTC.

The CDR3 sequence is CASSLSGEWITGELFF. The CDR3 bases are TGTGCCAGCAGTTTATCTGGCGAATGGATCACCGGGGAGCTGTTTTTT. This chain connects TRBV27 to TRBJ2-2; D is unresolved. Per the germline V gene, CDR1 is MNHEY and CDR2 is SMNVEV (reference sequence). The V end was cut by 0 bases, the J end by 4 bases, with 12 bases between. CDR3 length: 16 residues.

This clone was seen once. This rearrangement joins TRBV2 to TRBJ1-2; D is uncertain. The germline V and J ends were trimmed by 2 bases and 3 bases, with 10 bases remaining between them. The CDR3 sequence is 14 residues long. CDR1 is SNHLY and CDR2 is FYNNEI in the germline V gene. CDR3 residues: CASSERRVDYGYTF. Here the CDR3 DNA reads TGTGCCAGCAGTGAAAGGCGGGTCGACTATGGCTACACCTTC. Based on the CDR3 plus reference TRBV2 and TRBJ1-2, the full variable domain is EPEVTQTPSHQVTQMGQEVILRCVPISNHLYFYWYRQILGQKVEFLVSFYNNEISEKSEIFDDQFSVERPDGSNFTLKIRSTKLEDSAMYFCASSERRVDYGYTFGSGTRLTVV.